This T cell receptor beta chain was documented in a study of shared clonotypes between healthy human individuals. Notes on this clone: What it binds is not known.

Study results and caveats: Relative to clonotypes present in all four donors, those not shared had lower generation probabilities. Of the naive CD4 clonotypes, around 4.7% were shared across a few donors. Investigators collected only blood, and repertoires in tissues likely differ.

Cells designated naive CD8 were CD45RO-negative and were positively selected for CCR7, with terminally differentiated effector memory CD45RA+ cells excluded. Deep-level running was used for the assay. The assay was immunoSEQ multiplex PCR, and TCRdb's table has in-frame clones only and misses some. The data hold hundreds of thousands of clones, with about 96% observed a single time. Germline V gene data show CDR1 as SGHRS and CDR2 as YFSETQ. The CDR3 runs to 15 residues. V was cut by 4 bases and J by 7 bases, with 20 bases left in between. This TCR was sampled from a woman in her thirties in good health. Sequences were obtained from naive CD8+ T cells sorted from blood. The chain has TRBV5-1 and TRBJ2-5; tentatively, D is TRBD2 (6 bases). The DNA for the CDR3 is TGCGCCAGCAGCGAGGAGGGACTTCACCTGGGGACCCAGTACTTC. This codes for CASSEEGLHLGTQYF.